This TCR beta chain was recorded in a study of regulatory T cells in long-lasting Graves disease. Overall study context: Graves' cases, newly diagnosed, had used antithyroid drugs under 3 months.

Stated time point: newly diagnosed GD, antithyroid drugs for less than 3 months. Generation of the TCR library employed RNA extracted from PBMCs. Deletions cut 7 bases from V and 4 bases from J, with 18 bases between. CDR3 length: 15 amino acids. Germline-derived CDR1 and CDR2 are SNHLY and FYNNEI. This clonotype was seen at least ten times. In building TCR beta libraries, iRepertoire HTBI primers were used together with Arm-PCR of CDR3 regions. Using its own MiXCR run on the multiplex PCR reads, TCRdb lists one record per CDR3 protein. This sample yields hundreds of thousands of distinct CDR3 sequences, of which around 15% are seen a single time; roughly 25% belongs to the top ten. These same records also appear under a second study, on T cells in Graves' hyperthyroidism and ophthalmopathy. That publication notes: Based on clinical symptoms, serum thyroxine and TRAb, thyroid ultrasound and orbital computed tomography, diagnoses were reached. The authors' 13 V-J model separated ophthalmopathy from stable hyperthyroidism.

The sequences come from peripheral blood mononuclear cells (PBMCs), collected at new diagnosis, from a patient treated with antithyroid drugs. This TCR derives from a woman aged 35-65 years with Graves disease. The V and J genes are TRBV2 and TRBJ2-3; the D call may be TRBD1 or TRBD2 (6 bases each). CDR3 coding DNA: TGTGCCAGCACCACCCTCGGGGGCGGGGCAGATACGCAGTATTTT. Translated, it gives CASTTLGGGADTQYF.